Here is one TCR beta chain with its context. Its matching antigen is unknown. A read error may explain this, as a much larger clone is one base away. Documented time point: persistent/refractory GD, antithyroid drugs over 5 years with positive TRAb. After RNA was extracted from PBMCs, the TCR library was made from it. CDR3-region Arm-PCR and iRepertoire HTBI primers produced the TCR beta libraries. TCRdb re-called the multiplex PCR reads with MiXCR, one entry per CDR3 protein. Of roughly 400,000 distinct CDR3 sequences listed, around 21% are singletons. The data were taken from a study of regulatory T cells in long-lasting Graves disease. Study-wide points: Preferential use of TRBV28, TRBJ1-2 and TRBJ2-5 was seen in persistent disease.

V trimming: 2 bases; J trimming: 5 bases; junction bases outside the gene matches: 8. Germline CDR1 and CDR2: DFQATT and SNEGSKA (reference sequence). This CDR3 is 15 amino acids long. J is TRBJ1-5 and V is TRBV20-1, with TRBD1 matching over 8 bases. The sequence came from a female donor with Graves disease. This specimen was peripheral blood mononuclear cells (PBMCs), taken when the disease was refractory, from a patient treated with antithyroid drugs. CDR3 in amino acids: CSARRTGGSYQPQHF. The DNA of the CDR3 is TGCAGTGCTAGACGCACAGGGGGTAGTTATCAGCCCCAGCATTTT.